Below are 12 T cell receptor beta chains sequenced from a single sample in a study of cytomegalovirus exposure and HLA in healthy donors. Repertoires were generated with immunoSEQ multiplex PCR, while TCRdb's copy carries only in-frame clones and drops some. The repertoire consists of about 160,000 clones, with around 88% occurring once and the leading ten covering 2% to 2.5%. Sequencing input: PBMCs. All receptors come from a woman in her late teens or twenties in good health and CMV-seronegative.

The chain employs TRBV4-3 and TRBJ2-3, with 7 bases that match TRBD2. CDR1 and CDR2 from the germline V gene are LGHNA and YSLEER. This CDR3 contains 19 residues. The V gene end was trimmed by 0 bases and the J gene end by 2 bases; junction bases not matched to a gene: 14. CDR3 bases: TGCGCCAGCAGCCAAGAAAGCTCGCGGGTCGGGGGGTACACAGATACGCAGTATTTT. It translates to CASSQESSRVGGYTDTQYF.

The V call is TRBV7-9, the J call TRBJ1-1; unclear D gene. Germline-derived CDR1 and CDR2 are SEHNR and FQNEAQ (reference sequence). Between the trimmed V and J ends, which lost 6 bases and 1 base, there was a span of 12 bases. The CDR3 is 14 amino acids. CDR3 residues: CASRYQDENTEAFF. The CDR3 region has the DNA TGTGCCAGCAGGTACCAGGATGAGAACACTGAAGCTTTCTTT.

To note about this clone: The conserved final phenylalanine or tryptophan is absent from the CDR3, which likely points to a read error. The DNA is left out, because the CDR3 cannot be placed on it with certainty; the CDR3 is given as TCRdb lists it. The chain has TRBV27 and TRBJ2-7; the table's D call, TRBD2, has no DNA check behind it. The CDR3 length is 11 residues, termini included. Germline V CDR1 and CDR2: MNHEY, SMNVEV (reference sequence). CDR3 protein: CASRVAGDLIG.

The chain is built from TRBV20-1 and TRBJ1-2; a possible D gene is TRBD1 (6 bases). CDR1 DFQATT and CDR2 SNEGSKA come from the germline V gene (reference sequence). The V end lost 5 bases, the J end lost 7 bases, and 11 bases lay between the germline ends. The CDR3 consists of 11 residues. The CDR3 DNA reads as TGCAGTGCTCCGACAGGATTTGGCTACACCTTC. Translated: CSAPTGFGYTF.

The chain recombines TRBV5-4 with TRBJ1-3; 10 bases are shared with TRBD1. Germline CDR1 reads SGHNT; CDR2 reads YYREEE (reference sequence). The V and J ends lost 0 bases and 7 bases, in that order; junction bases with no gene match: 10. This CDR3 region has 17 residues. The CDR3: CASSLALGTGDLNTIYF. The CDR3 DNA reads TGTGCCAGCAGCTTGGCACTCGGGACAGGGGACCTTAACACCATATATTTT.

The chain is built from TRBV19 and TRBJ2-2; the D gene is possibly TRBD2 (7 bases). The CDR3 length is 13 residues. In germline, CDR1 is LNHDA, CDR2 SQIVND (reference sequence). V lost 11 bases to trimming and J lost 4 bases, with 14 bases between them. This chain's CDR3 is CAHRAGATGELFF. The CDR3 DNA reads TGTGCCCACAGGGCGGGAGCCACCGGGGAGCTGTTTTTT.

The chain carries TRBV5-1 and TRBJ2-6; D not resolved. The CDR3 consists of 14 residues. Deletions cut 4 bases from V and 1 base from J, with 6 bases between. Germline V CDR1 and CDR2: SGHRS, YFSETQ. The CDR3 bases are TGCGCCAGCAGCGAGGTGTCTGGGGCCAACGTCCTGACTTTC. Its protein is CASSEVSGANVLTF.

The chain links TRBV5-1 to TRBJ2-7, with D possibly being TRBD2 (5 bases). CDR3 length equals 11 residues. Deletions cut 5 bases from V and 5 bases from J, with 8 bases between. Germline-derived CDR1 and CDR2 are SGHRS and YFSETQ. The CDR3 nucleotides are TGCGCCAGCAGGGGAGCGGACGAGCAGTACTTC. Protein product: CASRGADEQYF. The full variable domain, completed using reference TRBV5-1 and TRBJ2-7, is KAGVTQTPRYLIKTRGQQVTLSCSPISGHRSVSWYQQTPGQGLQFLFEYFSETQRNKGNFPGRFSGRQFSNSRSEMNVSTLELGDSALYLCASRGADEQYFGPGTRLTVT.

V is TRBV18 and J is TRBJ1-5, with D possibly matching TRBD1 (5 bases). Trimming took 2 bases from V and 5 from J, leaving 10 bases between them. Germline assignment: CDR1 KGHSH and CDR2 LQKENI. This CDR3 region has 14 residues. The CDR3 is CASSPIKGYQPQHF. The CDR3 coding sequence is TGTGCCAGCTCACCAATAAAGGGGTATCAGCCCCAGCATTTT.

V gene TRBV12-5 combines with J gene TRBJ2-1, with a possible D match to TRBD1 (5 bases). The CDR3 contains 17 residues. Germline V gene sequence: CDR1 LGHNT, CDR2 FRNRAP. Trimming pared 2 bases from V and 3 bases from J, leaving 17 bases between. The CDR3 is CASGLPTTGYFYNEQFF. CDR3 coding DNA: TGTGCTAGTGGTTTGCCCACTACAGGATACTTCTACAATGAGCAGTTCTTC.

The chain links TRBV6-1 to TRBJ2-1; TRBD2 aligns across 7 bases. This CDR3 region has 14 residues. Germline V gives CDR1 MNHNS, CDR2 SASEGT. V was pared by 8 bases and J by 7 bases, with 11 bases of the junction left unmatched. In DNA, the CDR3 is TGTGCCAGCGGCGGGAGTCCCCCTTGGAATGAGCAGTTCTTC. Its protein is CASGGSPPWNEQFF.

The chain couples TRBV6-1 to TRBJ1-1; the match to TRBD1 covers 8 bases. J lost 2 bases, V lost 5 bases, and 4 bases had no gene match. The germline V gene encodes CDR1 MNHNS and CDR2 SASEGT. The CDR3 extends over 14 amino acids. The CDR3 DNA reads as TGTGCCAGCAGTAACAGGGGGGTAAACACTGAAGCTTTCTTT. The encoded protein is CASSNRGVNTEAFF.